This T cell receptor (beta chain) was captured by sequencing in a study of cytomegalovirus exposure and HLA in healthy donors. Findings of the study overall: Later, an analysis found that common viral pathogens appeared to be linked with several of the most significant clusters. Cytomegalovirus-associated TCR beta chains were listed, numbering some 170. Presence/absence analyses took donor sequencing depth as roughly uniform.

There are 14 residues in the CDR3. CDR1 SEHNR and CDR2 FQNEAQ come from the germline V gene (reference sequence). Germline trimming cut 1 base from V and 5 bases from J; bases unmatched to any gene: 3. It was with 60 Vbeta and 13 Jbeta primers that the PCR ran. Per the study methods: Per a later analysis, the number of unique TCR beta chains was some 75 million, of which around 10 million were shared. TCRdb's table, derived via immunoSEQ multiplex PCR, lists solely in-frame clones and lacks some. V and J calls and clone size come straight from that table; D and trimming were deduced from the DNA. The table shows about 150,000 clones, with roughly 80% occurring only once. Notes on this clone: Its target is not known.

The sequence was collected from a young man in good health and CMV-seronegative. The specimen sequenced was PBMCs. The chain links TRBV7-9 to TRBJ2-5; 8 bases fit TRBD2. The CDR3 reads CASSLVGLVETQYF. CDR3 sequence (DNA): TGTGCCAGCAGCTTAGTGGGACTAGTGGAGACCCAGTACTTC.